Each of the 8 T cell receptor delta chains below was sequenced from the same sample in a study of gamma-delta T cells after stem cell transplantation. TCRdb reanalysed the RT-PCR reads via CATT. The sample records approximately 1,800 delta-chain clones, roughly a sixth being singletons. Sequenced sample: gamma-delta T cells. The receptors derive from a human donor. It is not recorded whose cells these are; they may come from a transplant donor.

With respect to this clone: One junction end does not reproduce the germline sequence, and a read error may be involved. The chain links TRDV1 to TRDJ1, with TRDD3 matching over 11 bases. This CDR3 is built from 22 residues. Germline V gene data show CDR1 as TSWWSYY and CDR2 as QGS. For the CDR3, the DNA is TGTGCTATTGGGGCTACTCCTATGTGGGGGATACGACACTTTTTGTACACCGATAAACTCATCTTT. Encoded protein: CAIGATPMWGIRHFLYTDKLIF.

This clone showed up just a few times. A far larger clone is just one base off, so this is likely a read error. Within the sample, other DNA sequences also encode this same CDR3. V and J are TRDV1 and TRDJ1, with 13 bases lining up with TRDD3. Germline CDR1 reads TSWWSYY; CDR2 reads QGS. CDR3 length: 21 residues. CDR3 bases: TGTGCCCTTGGGGAAATTTCCTACCCCCTCCTACTGGGGGATACGCTGGGTAAACTCATCTTT. Translation gives CALGEISYPLLLGDTLGKLIF.

This clone was picked up a small number of times. The chain uses TRDV2 and TRDJ1; 10 nucleotides match TRDD3. The V segment lost 0 bases and the J segment 0 bases; nucleotides outside the gene matches: 18. Germline V gene sequence: CDR1 GEAIGNYY, CDR2 EKD. The CDR3 loop spans 21 amino acids. The CDR3, as DNA: TGTGCCTGTGACACCCTGGGACTGGGGGATGCACCCTCTATGTACACCGATAAACTCATCTTT. Its protein product is CACDTLGLGDAPSMYTDKLIF.

This clone was seen a few times. One end of the junction varies from germline; a read error may be responsible. This chain uses TRDV3 with TRDJ1; D may be TRDD3 (6 bases). The CDR3 consists of 20 residues. Germline-derived CDR1 and CDR2 are TVYSNPD and GDNSRS (reference sequence). CDR3 sequence (DNA): TGTGCCTCAGCGTACTCTACTCCGACTGGGTGGATGGCCAACACCGATACACTCATCTTT. As protein: CASAYSTPTGWMANTDTLIF.

Sample share makes this clone medium-sized. The chain links TRDV2 to TRDJ1; 7 bases map to TRDD3. Germline CDR1 is GEAIGNYY and CDR2 is EKD. The CDR3 length is 20 residues. V was clipped by 2 bases and J by 0 bases; unmatched bases: 20. In DNA, the CDR3 is TGTGCCTGTGACAGCCTACGCTCATCTTCCCTGGGGGCGTACACCGATAAACTCATCTTT. Its protein product is CACDSLRSSSLGAYTDKLIF.

This clone has only a few counts. One base separates it from a far larger clone, so it is likely a read error. Other nucleotide sequences in the sample specify the same CDR3. The chain carries TRDV2 and TRDJ1; TRDD3 agrees at 12 bases. Germline CDR1 is GEAIGNYY and CDR2 is EKD. With 0 bases clipped from V and 2 bases from J, the junction kept 9 bases outside the gene matches. This CDR3 comprises 18 residues. The CDR3 region has the DNA TGTGCCTGTGACACCCTAAAATTACTGGGGGATACAACCGATAAACTCATCTTT. This translates into CACDTLKLLGDTTDKLIF.

This clone was seen more than once but under ten times. J is TRDJ1 and V is TRDV1, with D possibly being TRDD3 (6 bases). Trimming took 2 bases from V and 0 from J, leaving 25 bases between them. The CDR3 is 20 residues long. CDR1 and CDR2 from the germline V gene are TSWWSYY and QGS. The CDR3 loop is CALGEFPSSPGGKYTDKLIF. CDR3 nucleotides: TGTGCTCTTGGGGAATTCCCCTCCTCCCCCGGGGGGAAATACACCGATAAACTCATCTTT.

This clone was detected only a few times. This CDR3 is also generated by other DNA sequences in the sample. The V call is TRDV3, the J call TRDJ1, with no clear D. V was trimmed by 4 bases and J by 0 bases, leaving 18 bases between them. CDR1 and CDR2 from the germline V gene are TVYSNPD and GDNSRS (reference sequence). This CDR3 has 15 amino acids. CDR3 DNA sequence: TGTGCCTGTTCACTCAGGCCGCGGTACACCGATAAACTCATCTTT. Protein: CACSLRPRYTDKLIF. The full variable domain, its missing parts supplied by reference TRDV3 and TRDJ1, is CDKVTQSSPDQTVASGSEVVLLCTYDTVYSNPDLFWYRIRPDYSFQFVFYGDNSRSEGADFTQGRFSVKHILTQKAFHLVISPVRTEDSATYYCACSLRPRYTDKLIFGKGTRVTVEP.